This TCR beta chain was retrieved from a study of cytomegalovirus exposure and HLA in healthy donors. A multiplex PCR was run with 60 Vbeta primers and 13 Jbeta primers. Sequencing used immunoSEQ multiplex PCR; TCRdb keeps in-frame clones, though not all of them. The repertoire holds about 140,000 clones, with less than 80% as singletons. As regards this clone: Its antigen is unknown. The final CDR3 position lacks the conserved phenylalanine or tryptophan, pointing to a likely read error.

Trimming took 6 bases from V and 4 from J, leaving 16 bases between them. CDR3 length: 14 residues. Germline V lookup: CDR1 SGHKS, CDR2 YYEKEE (reference sequence). Points from the study as a whole: In a later analysis, the majority of CMV-associated beta chains seemingly showed HLA restriction. A later analysis showed TCR association rates differing by HLA locus, peaking at DRB1 and lowest at HLA-C.

This receptor was obtained from a woman aged 50 to 65 in good health and CMV-seropositive. This sequence joins TRBV5-5 and TRBJ1-2; no reliable D call. The sequenced sample was PBMCs. The CDR3 region is CASKSWGWGYGYTL. The CDR3 DNA reads TGTGCCAGCAAAAGCTGGGGATGGGGCTATGGCTACACCCTC.